The next 11 T cell receptor beta chains were all read from a single sample in a study of vaccination and CD4 T cells after COVID-19. These receptors are not linked to any known antigen. Documented treatment: roughly 11-day PBMC culture with coronavirus spike peptide pools or control peptides (ViraFEST assay). Sequencing of DNA taken from cultured CD4+ T cells relied on the Oncomine TCR Beta short-read assay. TCRdb called the PCR reads again in MiXCR, with one record for every CDR3 protein. The sample comprises 2,500 to 3,500 distinct CDR3 sequences, under 30% of which are singletons, and about a fifth rests with the top ten. The sequencing used CD4+ T cells from blood, cultured in vitro, collected after SARS-CoV-2 vaccination. The source of these receptors is a human donor who had recovered from COVID-19.

This clonotype has only a few counts. V and J are TRBV7-2 and TRBJ2-6; D uncertain. This CDR3 region has 14 residues. V lost 4 bases and J 0 bases, leaving 4 bases between the germline ends. Per germline, CDR1 SGHTA and CDR2 FQGNSA. CDR3 sequence: CASSSFSGANVLTF. CDR3 DNA sequence: TGTGCCAGCAGCTCGTTCTCTGGGGCCAACGTCCTGACTTTC.

This chain uses TRBV9 with TRBJ1-2; D perhaps matches TRBD1 (5 bases). Germline values: CDR1 SGDLS, CDR2 YYNGEE. The V end lost 2 bases, the J end lost 6 bases, and 11 bases lay between the germline ends. CDR3 length: 13 residues. For the CDR3, the DNA is TGTGCCAGCAGCGTGAGGGGCGCGGATGGCTACACCTTC. Amino acids: CASSVRGADGYTF.

This clonotype was counted only a few times. The J gene is TRBJ2-3, the V gene TRBV6-4; D may be TRBD1 (6 bases). This CDR3 has 13 residues. The germline V and J ends were trimmed by 5 bases and 4 bases, with 10 bases remaining between them. The germline CDR1 and CDR2 sequences are MRHNA and SNTAGT. CDR3 nucleotide sequence: TGTGCCAGCAGTCCAGGGGAAGCAGATACGCAGTATTTT. Translation: CASSPGEADTQYF.

This clonotype was detected only a few times. The V gene is TRBV4-1, the J gene TRBJ2-7; the D call may be TRBD1 or TRBD2 (6 bases each). The V gene lost 0 bases and the J gene lost 7 bases, with 16 bases spanning the gap. CDR1 and CDR2 (germline): MGHRA, YSYEKL. CDR3 length: 15 residues. The CDR3 loop reads CASSQDSGAGREQYF. The CDR3 bases are TGCGCCAGCAGCCAAGATTCGGGGGCAGGGAGGGAGCAGTACTTC.

This chain connects TRBV28 to TRBJ1-6; 10 nucleotides align to TRBD1. Trimming cost V 2 bases and J 6 bases; bases outside gene matches: 4. CDR3 length: 16 residues. Germline loops: CDR1 MDHEN, CDR2 SYDVKM. CDR3 bases: TGTGCCAGCAGTTTACGGGACAGGGGTCGTAATTCACCCCTCCACTTT. Its translation: CASSLRDRGRNSPLHF. The full variable domain, in which reference TRBV28 and TRBJ1-6 provide the parts outside the CDR3, is DVKVTQSSRYLVKRTGEKVFLECVQDMDHENMFWYRQDPGLGLRLIYFSYDVKMKEKGDIPEGYSVSREKKERFSLILESASTNQTSMYLCASSLRDRGRNSPLHFGNGTRLTVT.

This clonotype was seen only a few times. V usage is TRBV29-1 and J usage is TRBJ2-3; 9 bases map to TRBD2. The CDR3 extends over 14 amino acids. Germline CDR1 SQVTM, CDR2 ANQGSEA. V trimming: 4 bases; J trimming: 1 base; junction bases outside the gene matches: 3. CDR3 in DNA: TGCAGCGTTGCGCTAGCGGGGCGCACAGATACGCAGTATTTT. Protein: CSVALAGRTDTQYF.

J is TRBJ1-1 and V is TRBV10-1, with D possibly being TRBD1 (5 bases). The V gene's germline CDR1 is WNHNN and CDR2 SYGVQD (reference sequence). The CDR3 is made up of 11 amino acids. Trimming shortened V by 9 bases and J by 4 bases, and 9 bases separated the two germline ends. CDR3 region: CARGVITEAFF. In nucleotides, the CDR3 is TGCGCCAGAGGGGTCATCACTGAAGCTTTCTTT.

This clonotype was picked up a small number of times. The rearrangement links TRBV20-1 to TRBJ2-1; 8 bases fit TRBD2. V shed 6 bases, J shed 3 bases, and the junction held 10 bases outside the gene matches. The CDR3 consists of 15 residues. Germline V CDR1 and CDR2: DFQATT, SNEGSKA (reference sequence). The CDR3 is CSATTTSGYYNEQFF. The DNA for the CDR3 is TGCAGTGCCACCACAACTAGCGGATACTACAATGAGCAGTTCTTC.

This clonotype showed up just a few times. V is TRBV2 and J is TRBJ1-1, with D hard to call. The germline V gene encodes CDR1 SNHLY and CDR2 FYNNEI. The CDR3 runs to 11 residues. The V gene lost 4 bases and the J gene lost 6 bases, with 6 bases spanning the gap. CDR3: CASSGRSEAFF. DNA for the CDR3: TGTGCCAGCAGTGGACGGTCTGAAGCTTTCTTT.

This clonotype was found a few times. The V call is TRBV6-4, the J call TRBJ2-1; possible D gene TRBD2, 6 bases. In germline, CDR1 is MRHNA, CDR2 SNTAGT. V lost 6 bases and J lost 5, with 11 bases in between. The CDR3 spans 13 residues. This CDR3 is CASSPTRDNEQFF. The CDR3 region has the DNA TGTGCCAGCAGCCCGACTAGAGACAATGAGCAGTTCTTC.

This chain uses TRBV6-5 with TRBJ1-6; a weak D match, TRBD1 (6 bases). This CDR3 has 16 amino acids. Germline V gene sequence: CDR1 MNHEY, CDR2 SVGAGI. V was pared by 2 bases and J by 6 bases, with 14 bases between. The CDR3 region has the DNA TGTGCCAGCAGTTACGGGCAGGGGAAGGGTAATTCACCCCTCCACTTT. This encodes CASSYGQGKGNSPLHF.